Listed below are T cell receptor beta chains from one sample, sequenced in a study of cytomegalovirus exposure and HLA in healthy donors. Sequenced by immunoSEQ multiplex PCR; TCRdb stores in-frame clones only, minus some. The sample lists about 120,000 clones; under 12% were seen once. Sequenced: PBMCs. The source of these receptors is a woman under 30 in good health and CMV-seropositive. Both conserved end residues are part of each CDR3. The D gene is left open where the match is weak. For some rows the clone size is stated as once, few or many, or as a class when expanded; others skip it.

v_gene: TRBV30; len: 12; abundance: -; j_gene: TRBJ2-7; d_gene: -; CDR3aa: CAWNSQGEEQYF; CDR3nt: TGTGCCTGGAATTCACAGGGCGAGGAGCAGTACTTC
v_gene: TRBV9; len: 14; abundance: -; j_gene: TRBJ2-5; d_gene: TRBD1; CDR3aa: CASSERTGVGTQYF; CDR3nt: TGTGCCAGCAGCGAGAGGACAGGGGTGGGGACCCAGTACTTC
v_gene: TRBV5-6; len: 14; abundance: -; j_gene: TRBJ2-7; d_gene: -; CDR3aa: CASRSGLGTYEQYF; CDR3nt: TGTGCCAGCAGGTCCGGACTGGGGACCTACGAGCAGTACTTC
v_gene: TRBV5-6; len: 13; abundance: few; j_gene: TRBJ1-5; d_gene: -; CDR3aa: CASSPYGERPQHF; CDR3nt: TGTGCCAGCAGCCCTTATGGAGAGAGGCCCCAGCATTTT
v_gene: TRBV6-1; len: 11; abundance: few; j_gene: TRBJ2-7; d_gene: -; CDR3aa: CASRRYYEQYF; CDR3nt: TGTGCCAGCAGGAGATACTACGAGCAGTACTTC
v_gene: TRBV6-5; len: 13; abundance: -; j_gene: TRBJ1-1; d_gene: -; CDR3aa: CASSYVQDSEAFF; CDR3nt: TGTGCCAGCAGTTACGTTCAGGACAGTGAAGCTTTCTTT
v_gene: TRBV30; len: 12; abundance: few; j_gene: TRBJ1-2; d_gene: -; CDR3aa: CAWTTGGLGYTF; CDR3nt: TGTGCCTGGACCACCGGGGGGCTTGGCTACACCTTC
v_gene: TRBV30; len: 12; abundance: -; j_gene: TRBJ1-2; d_gene: -; CDR3aa: CAWSVTGYGYTF; CDR3nt: TGTGCCTGGAGTGTCACAGGGTATGGCTACACCTTC
v_gene: TRBV19; len: 14; abundance: -; j_gene: TRBJ1-2; d_gene: -; CDR3aa: CASSIGTPGYGYTF; CDR3nt: TGTGCCAGTAGTATCGGCACTCCAGGCTATGGCTACACCTTC
v_gene: TRBV14; len: 13; abundance: -; j_gene: TRBJ2-5; d_gene: -; CDR3aa: CASSQAGRETQYF; CDR3nt: TGTGCCAGCAGCCAAGCGGGAAGGGAGACCCAGTACTTC
v_gene: TRBV5-6; len: 15; abundance: -; j_gene: TRBJ2-7; d_gene: TRBD1; CDR3aa: CASSWGQGAGYEQYF; CDR3nt: TGTGCCAGCAGCTGGGGACAGGGCGCAGGCTACGAGCAGTACTTC
v_gene: TRBV6-5; len: 12; abundance: few; j_gene: TRBJ1-1; d_gene: -; CDR3aa: CASSWRNTEAFF; CDR3nt: TGTGCCAGCAGCTGGAGGAACACTGAAGCTTTCTTT
v_gene: TRBV2; len: 14; abundance: few; j_gene: TRBJ2-5; d_gene: TRBD2; CDR3aa: CASSERLAGETQYF; CDR3nt: TGTGCCAGCAGTGAACGGCTAGCGGGAGAGACCCAGTACTTC
v_gene: TRBV7-9; len: 14; abundance: few; j_gene: TRBJ2-3; d_gene: TRBD1; CDR3aa: CASSRTGATDTQYF; CDR3nt: TGTGCCAGCAGCCGGACAGGCGCCACAGATACGCAGTATTTT
v_gene: TRBV27; len: 16; abundance: -; j_gene: TRBJ2-2; d_gene: -; CDR3aa: CASSLNVGGEAGELFF; CDR3nt: TGTGCCAGCAGTTTAAATGTCGGAGGGGAGGCCGGGGAGCTGTTTTTT
v_gene: TRBV7-7; len: 15; abundance: few; j_gene: TRBJ2-7; d_gene: -; CDR3aa: CASSPGASSGYEQYF; CDR3nt: TGTGCTAGCAGCCCCGGGGCGAGTAGCGGTTACGAGCAGTACTTC
v_gene: TRBV15; len: 13; abundance: few; j_gene: TRBJ1-1; d_gene: -; CDR3aa: CATSRDLNSNAFF; CDR3nt: TGTGCCACCAGCAGAGATCTCAACAGCAATGCTTTCTTT
v_gene: TRBV7-8; len: 11; abundance: -; j_gene: TRBJ1-1; d_gene: -; CDR3aa: CASVGATEAFF; CDR3nt: TGTGCCAGCGTGGGGGCCACTGAAGCTTTCTTT
v_gene: TRBV6-1; len: 13; abundance: few; j_gene: TRBJ2-7; d_gene: -; CDR3aa: CASTTSISYEQYF; CDR3nt: TGTGCCAGCACCACGTCTATCTCCTACGAGCAGTACTTC
v_gene: TRBV29-1; len: 18; abundance: few; j_gene: TRBJ1-5; d_gene: TRBD1; CDR3aa: CSVIMATGTGNSNQPQHF; CDR3nt: TGCAGCGTTATAATGGCAACCGGGACAGGGAATAGCAATCAGCCCCAGCATTTT
v_gene: TRBV7-3; len: 12; abundance: few; j_gene: TRBJ2-1; d_gene: -; CDR3aa: CASSFRGREQFF; CDR3nt: TGTGCCAGCAGCTTTAGAGGTCGTGAGCAGTTCTTC
v_gene: TRBV30; len: 11; abundance: few; j_gene: TRBJ2-3; d_gene: -; CDR3aa: CAWSAGDTQYF; CDR3nt: TGTGCCTGGAGTGCGGGGGATACGCAGTATTTT
v_gene: TRBV7-8; len: 15; abundance: few; j_gene: TRBJ2-1; d_gene: TRBD2; CDR3aa: CASSIAGSSYNEQFF; CDR3nt: TGTGCCAGCAGCATAGCGGGGAGCTCCTACAATGAGCAGTTCTTC
v_gene: TRBV7-8; len: 17; abundance: -; j_gene: TRBJ2-7; d_gene: TRBD1; CDR3aa: CASSPLTGTGTFYEQYF; CDR3nt: TGTGCCAGCAGCCCACTTACAGGGACAGGGACCTTCTACGAGCAGTACTTC
v_gene: TRBV6-6; len: 12; abundance: few; j_gene: TRBJ1-5; d_gene: -; CDR3aa: CASSQDTQPQHF; CDR3nt: TGTGCCAGCAGCCAGGATACTCAGCCCCAGCATTTT
v_gene: TRBV7-9; len: 14; abundance: -; j_gene: TRBJ2-5; d_gene: TRBD2; CDR3aa: CASSYSGNQETQYF; CDR3nt: TGTGCCAGCAGCTACAGCGGGAATCAAGAGACCCAGTACTTC
v_gene: TRBV11-2; len: 15; abundance: -; j_gene: TRBJ1-3; d_gene: -; CDR3aa: CASSLLDFSGNTIYF; CDR3nt: TGTGCCAGCAGCCTCCTTGACTTCTCTGGAAACACCATATATTTT
v_gene: TRBV7-9; len: 14; abundance: -; j_gene: TRBJ1-1; d_gene: -; CDR3aa: CASSSRTANTEAFF; CDR3nt: TGTGCCAGCAGCTCACGGACTGCTAACACTGAAGCTTTCTTT
v_gene: TRBV25-1; len: 18; abundance: few; j_gene: TRBJ2-7; d_gene: -; CDR3aa: CASSEYRILRDADYEQYF; CDR3nt: TGTGCCAGCAGTGAGTATCGTATCCTGCGGGACGCTGACTACGAGCAGTACTTC
v_gene: TRBV6-5; len: 15; abundance: -; j_gene: TRBJ1-1; d_gene: TRBD1; CDR3aa: CASSYLGTANTEAFF; CDR3nt: TGTGCCAGCAGTTACTTAGGGACAGCGAACACTGAAGCTTTCTTT
v_gene: TRBV7-9; len: 17; abundance: -; j_gene: TRBJ2-1; d_gene: -; CDR3aa: CASSLAWGGRSGHEQFF; CDR3nt: TGTGCCAGCAGCTTAGCATGGGGGGGCAGGTCGGGTCATGAGCAGTTCTTC
v_gene: TRBV4-1; len: 16; abundance: few; j_gene: TRBJ1-5; d_gene: -; CDR3aa: CASSQEGTGTNQPQHF; CDR3nt: TGCGCCAGCAGCCAAGAGGGTACGGGAACCAATCAGCCCCAGCATTTT
v_gene: TRBV4-1; len: 15; abundance: -; j_gene: TRBJ2-7; d_gene: TRBD2; CDR3aa: CASSAGLAGSYEQYF; CDR3nt: TGCGCCAGCAGCGCGGGACTAGCGGGATCCTACGAGCAGTACTTC
v_gene: TRBV7-3; len: 16; abundance: -; j_gene: TRBJ2-1; d_gene: TRBD1; CDR3aa: CASSPSPGTARNEQFF; CDR3nt: TGTGCCAGCAGCCCCAGTCCCGGGACAGCTCGTAATGAGCAGTTCTTC
v_gene: TRBV28; len: 14; abundance: -; j_gene: TRBJ2-3; d_gene: -; CDR3aa: CASSFSISTDTQYF; CDR3nt: TGTGCCAGCAGTTTTTCCATTAGCACAGATACGCAGTATTTT
v_gene: TRBV18; len: 15; abundance: -; j_gene: TRBJ2-5; d_gene: TRBD2; CDR3aa: CASSLGLAVQETQYF; CDR3nt: TGTGCCAGCTCACTCGGACTAGCGGTCCAAGAGACCCAGTACTTC
v_gene: TRBV7-2; len: 16; abundance: few; j_gene: TRBJ2-7; d_gene: -; CDR3aa: CASSPDTGVKAHEQYF; CDR3nt: TGTGCCAGCAGCCCAGATACCGGGGTAAAGGCCCACGAGCAGTACTTC
v_gene: TRBV28; len: 15; abundance: -; j_gene: TRBJ2-7; d_gene: -; CDR3aa: CASSLLALSSYEQYF; CDR3nt: TGTGCCAGCAGTCTGCTAGCCCTGAGCTCCTACGAGCAGTACTTC
v_gene: TRBV6-5; len: 13; abundance: few; j_gene: TRBJ2-7; d_gene: -; CDR3aa: CASSYSNSGEQYF; CDR3nt: TGTGCCAGCAGTTACTCGAATAGTGGCGAGCAGTACTTC
v_gene: TRBV9; len: 16; abundance: few; j_gene: TRBJ2-1; d_gene: TRBD2; CDR3aa: CASSVGPSGRLNEQFF; CDR3nt: TGTGCCAGCAGCGTAGGGCCTAGCGGGCGTCTCAATGAGCAGTTCTTC
v_gene: TRBV7-9; len: 12; abundance: -; j_gene: TRBJ2-7; d_gene: -; CDR3aa: CASSYRSYEQYF; CDR3nt: TGTGCCAGCAGTTACAGATCCTACGAGCAGTACTTC
v_gene: TRBV30; len: 16; abundance: few; j_gene: TRBJ2-5; d_gene: TRBD1; CDR3aa: CAWSLGWTGARETQYF; CDR3nt: TGTGCCTGGAGCCTGGGTTGGACAGGGGCTCGAGAGACCCAGTACTTC
v_gene: TRBV6-6; len: 12; abundance: -; j_gene: TRBJ1-2; d_gene: -; CDR3aa: CACSWPYYGYTF; CDR3nt: TGTGCCTGTTCATGGCCCTACTATGGCTACACCTTC
v_gene: TRBV7-9; len: 16; abundance: -; j_gene: TRBJ2-6; d_gene: -; CDR3aa: CASSSAAFSGANVLTF; CDR3nt: TGTGCCAGCAGCTCCGCGGCATTCTCTGGGGCCAACGTCCTGACTTTC
v_gene: TRBV18; len: 14; abundance: few; j_gene: TRBJ1-2; d_gene: TRBD1; CDR3aa: CASSLGTGNYGYTF; CDR3nt: TGTGCCAGCTCACTCGGGACAGGAAACTATGGCTACACCTTC
v_gene: TRBV6-5; len: 12; abundance: few; j_gene: TRBJ2-7; d_gene: -; CDR3aa: CASSRTAGEQYF; CDR3nt: TGTGCCAGCAGCCGAACCGCAGGCGAGCAGTACTTC
v_gene: TRBV15; len: 15; abundance: -; j_gene: TRBJ2-7; d_gene: TRBD2; CDR3aa: CATSRNSGSSYEQYF; CDR3nt: TGTGCCACCAGCAGGAATAGCGGGAGCTCCTACGAGCAGTACTTC
v_gene: TRBV5-1; len: 14; abundance: few; j_gene: TRBJ1-1; d_gene: -; CDR3aa: CASSSDQGGIEAFF; CDR3nt: TGCGCCAGCAGCTCAGACCAAGGAGGGATTGAAGCTTTCTTT
v_gene: TRBV7-9; len: 16; abundance: few; j_gene: TRBJ2-5; d_gene: TRBD2; CDR3aa: CASSLARTSAQETQYF; CDR3nt: TGTGCCAGCAGCTTAGCGCGCACTAGCGCCCAAGAGACCCAGTACTTC
v_gene: TRBV27; len: 16; abundance: -; j_gene: TRBJ2-2; d_gene: -; CDR3aa: CASSLLGVANTGELFF; CDR3nt: TGTGCCAGCAGTTTATTAGGGGTCGCGAACACCGGGGAGCTGTTTTTT
v_gene: TRBV28; len: 12; abundance: -; j_gene: TRBJ1-2; d_gene: -; CDR3aa: CASSFGPYGYTF; CDR3nt: TGTGCCAGCAGTTTTGGGCCGTATGGCTACACCTTC
v_gene: TRBV28; len: 18; abundance: -; j_gene: TRBJ1-2; d_gene: -; CDR3aa: CASSFSARLTIANYGYTF; CDR3nt: TGTGCCAGCAGTTTCTCCGCAAGGCTAACTATTGCTAACTATGGCTACACCTTC
v_gene: TRBV29-1; len: 13; abundance: few; j_gene: TRBJ1-1; d_gene: TRBD1; CDR3aa: CSAEGAWATEAFF; CDR3nt: TGCAGCGCCGAGGGGGCCTGGGCCACTGAAGCTTTCTTT